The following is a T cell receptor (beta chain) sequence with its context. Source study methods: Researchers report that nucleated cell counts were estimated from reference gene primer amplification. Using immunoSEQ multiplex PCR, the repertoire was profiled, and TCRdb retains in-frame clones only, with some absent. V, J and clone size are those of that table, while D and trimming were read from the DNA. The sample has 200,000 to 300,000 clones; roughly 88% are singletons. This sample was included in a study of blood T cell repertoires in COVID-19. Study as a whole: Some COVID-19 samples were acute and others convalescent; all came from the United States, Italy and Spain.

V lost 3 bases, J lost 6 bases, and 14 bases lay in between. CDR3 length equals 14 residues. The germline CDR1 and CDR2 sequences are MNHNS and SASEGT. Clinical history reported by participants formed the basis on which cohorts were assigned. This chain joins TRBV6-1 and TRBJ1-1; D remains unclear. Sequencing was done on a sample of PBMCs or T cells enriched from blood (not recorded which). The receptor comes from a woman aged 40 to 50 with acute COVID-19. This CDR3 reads CASSDARPSAEAFF. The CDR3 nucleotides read TGTGCCAGCAGTGATGCCAGGCCCTCTGCTGAAGCTTTCTTT.